The clone carrying this T cell receptor (beta chain) was counted only a few times. The sample comes from a study of patients and donors after allogeneic stem cell transplantation. MiXCR, applied by TCRdb to the RT-PCR reads, yields one record per CDR3 protein. Among about 960,000 distinct CDR3 sequences listed, 18% were seen once. The CDR3 totals 14 residues. The V end lost 1 base, the J end lost 9 bases, and 13 bases lay between the germline ends. Sequenced material: blood, either unsorted or a sorted T cell fraction (not recorded which). This chain uses TRBV12-3 or TRBV12-4 with TRBJ1-3; possible D gene TRBD1, 5 bases. The source of this sequence is a human donor who was either an allogeneic HSCT recipient or a stem cell or donor lymphocyte infusion donor (not recorded which). It is not recorded whose cells these are; they may come from a transplant donor. The CDR3 here is CASSLGDLRRTIYF. CDR3 coding DNA: TGTGCCAGCAGTTTAGGGGACCTTAGACGCACCATATATTTT.